These 11 T cell receptor beta chains came from one sample sequenced in a study of blood T cell repertoires in COVID-19. Sequenced by immunoSEQ multiplex PCR; TCRdb stores in-frame clones only, minus some. The table includes just over 650,000 clones, just under 90% detected once. The sequenced material came from peripheral blood. These receptors all stem from a woman under 30 with acute or convalescent COVID-19.

J is TRBJ1-2 and V is TRBV25-1, with 8 bases identical to TRBD1. Losses at the gene ends were 8 bases for V and 6 bases for J; bases not matched to a gene: 14. This CDR3 is built from 15 residues. Germline lookup yields CDR1 MGHDK and CDR2 SYGVNS. CDR3 DNA: TGTGCCAGCCTACTCCAGGGGGCGCGATGGAATGGCTACACCTTC. It translates to CASLLQGARWNGYTF.

This chain connects TRBV10-3 to TRBJ1-2; D call uncertain. V was trimmed by 6 bases and J by 7 bases, leaving 18 bases between them. The CDR3 sequence is 14 residues long. CDR1 ENHRY and CDR2 SYGVKD come from the germline V gene. The CDR3 region has the DNA TGTGCCATCAGAGAGAGCGGCTTTGTAAGTGGCTACACCTTC. It encodes CAIRESGFVSGYTF.

The rearrangement joins TRBV12-5 to TRBJ1-5; TRBD1 matches 7 bases. CDR1 and CDR2 from the germline V gene are LGHNT and FRNRAP. V shed 0 bases and J 5 bases; nucleotides not matched to a gene: 13. The CDR3 is 18 amino acids. The CDR3 DNA follows: TGTGCTAGTGGTTTGGTCGCAAACTCGGGACAGCTTTATCAGCCCCAGCATTTT. It yields the protein CASGLVANSGQLYQPQHF.

The chain has TRBV27 and TRBJ2-7, with 9 positions matching TRBD1. CDR3 length equals 15 residues. Germline lookup yields CDR1 MNHEY and CDR2 SMNVEV (reference sequence). V lost 5 bases, J lost 1 base, and 6 bases stayed unmatched. CDR3: CASSIGQGPSYEQYF. As DNA, the CDR3 is TGTGCCAGCAGTATCGGACAGGGGCCATCCTACGAGCAGTACTTC.

The chain is built from TRBV18 and TRBJ1-3, with 9 bases that match TRBD1. CDR3 length: 16 amino acids. Germline CDR1 and CDR2: KGHSH and LQKENI. J lost 0 bases, V lost 3 bases, and 3 bases had no gene match. Here the CDR3 reads CASSPDRGSSGNTIYF. The DNA for the CDR3 is TGTGCCAGCTCACCCGACAGGGGGTCCTCTGGAAACACCATATATTTT.

The chain joins TRBV4-1 to TRBJ2-1; 8 bases fit TRBD1. Germline-derived CDR1 and CDR2 are MGHRA and YSYEKL. The CDR3 extends over 14 amino acids. The trim removed 2 bases at V and 13 bases at J, leaving 10 bases unmatched. CDR3 coding DNA: TGCGCCAGCAGCCAACCGGACAGGGAAGAGGGCCAGTTCTTC. It encodes CASSQPDREEGQFF.

The chain uses TRBV3-1 (or the pseudogene TRBV3-2) and TRBJ2-6; 7 nucleotides align to TRBD2. Germline loops: CDR1 LGHDT, CDR2 YNNKEL (reference sequence). The junction had 4 bases not matched to a gene; V was cut back by 0 bases and J by 2 bases. The CDR3 consists of 17 residues. CDR3 region: CASSQDLREAGANVLTF. The CDR3 coding sequence is TGTGCCAGCAGCCAAGATCTTCGGGAGGCTGGGGCCAACGTCCTGACTTTC.

The genes are TRBV27 and TRBJ1-4, with 7 bases that match TRBD1. CDR3 length: 15 residues. Trimming cost V 7 bases and J 5 bases; bases outside gene matches: 10. Germline V CDR1 and CDR2: MNHEY, SMNVEV (reference sequence). The CDR3 spells CASTPRTGGNEKLFF. The CDR3 DNA reads as TGTGCCAGCACCCCGAGGACAGGAGGAAATGAAAAACTGTTTTTT.

The rearrangement uses TRBV9 and TRBJ1-5; no clear D. Germline CDR1 SGDLS, CDR2 YYNGEE. This CDR3 comprises 13 residues. The germline V and J ends were trimmed by 4 bases and 2 bases, with 7 bases remaining between them. The CDR3 coding sequence is TGTGCCAGCAGCCCGTCGGGCAATCAGCCCCAGCATTTT. Protein product: CASSPSGNQPQHF.

The chain joins TRBV19 to TRBJ1-2; D is perhaps TRBD1 (5 bases). Per germline, CDR1 LNHDA and CDR2 SQIVND (reference sequence). This CDR3 spans 15 amino acids. V lost 5 bases to trimming and J lost 4 bases, with 17 bases between them. This CDR3 reads CASSLRGDLGYGYTF. CDR3 nucleotide sequence: TGTGCCAGTAGTTTACGGGGGGATCTGGGCTATGGCTACACCTTC.

The V call is TRBV2, the J call TRBJ1-2; D possibly corresponds to TRBD1 (6 bases). V lost 4 bases and J lost 3, with 15 bases in between. Germline loops: CDR1 SNHLY, CDR2 FYNNEI. The CDR3 consists of 15 residues. The CDR3 region is CASSVDRPPDYGYTF. In DNA, the CDR3 is TGTGCCAGCAGTGTTGACAGGCCCCCGGACTATGGCTACACCTTC. Full variable domain (rest looked up from reference TRBV2 and TRBJ1-2): EPEVTQTPSHQVTQMGQEVILRCVPISNHLYFYWYRQILGQKVEFLVSFYNNEISEKSEIFDDQFSVERPDGSNFTLKIRSTKLEDSAMYFCASSVDRPPDYGYTFGSGTRLTVV.